Listed here are 22 T cell receptor beta chains from one sample, sequenced in a study of CD8 T cells in Susac syndrome. Reverse transcription used roughly 0.5 to 1 ug RNA and random hexamers. TCRdb reprocessed the immunoSEQ multiplex PCR reads via MiXCR and lists one record per CDR3 protein. This sample has 170,000 or so distinct CDR3 sequences, with 95% found just once. Input material: CD8+ T cells from PBMCs. The receptors derive from a human donor with multiple sclerosis.

A single count supports this clonotype. The V gene is TRBV27, the J gene TRBJ2-2; 8 nucleotides agree with TRBD1. The junction had 12 bases not matched to a gene; V was cut back by 4 bases and J by 2 bases. Germline CDR1 MNHEY, CDR2 SMNVEV (reference sequence). This CDR3 is built from 18 residues. This chain's CDR3 is CASSSPTGAFVNTGELFF. The CDR3 DNA is TGTGCCAGCAGTTCTCCGACAGGGGCCTTTGTTAACACCGGGGAGCTGTTTTTT.

The chain couples TRBV7-3 to TRBJ1-1; 8 bases align to TRBD1. The CDR3 is made up of 15 amino acids. The V segment lost 5 bases and the J segment 10 bases; nucleotides outside the gene matches: 15. The germline V gene has CDR1 SGHTA and CDR2 FQGTGA. CDR3 amino acids: CASSPGQGGFQGAFF. DNA of the CDR3: TGTGCCAGCAGCCCTGGACAGGGCGGGTTTCAGGGAGCTTTCTTT.

This chain joins TRBV28 and TRBJ2-4; either TRBD1 or TRBD2 may fit D (6 bases each). CDR1 MDHEN and CDR2 SYDVKM come from the germline V gene. V lost 5 bases and J 14 bases, leaving 19 bases between the germline ends. This CDR3 comprises 13 residues. Here the CDR3 DNA reads TGTGCCAGCAGTCCCAGGAGGGAGGACAGAGAGTACTTC. Translating gives CASSPRREDREYF.

This clonotype showed up just once. This chain uses TRBV24-1 with TRBJ2-1; 10 nucleotides match TRBD1. This CDR3 has 16 amino acids. Germline CDR1 and CDR2: KGHDR and SFDVKD. Unmatched junction bases numbered 9, after V lost 4 bases and J lost 7 bases. The CDR3 loop reads CATSEGGQGIWNEQFF. The CDR3 nucleotides read TGTGCCACCAGTGAGGGGGGACAGGGGATTTGGAATGAGCAGTTCTTC.

V usage is TRBV3-1 and J usage is TRBJ2-7, with a tentative D call TRBD2 (6 bases). From germline, CDR1 is LGHDT and CDR2 YNNKEL (reference sequence). Trimming took 4 bases from V and 3 from J, leaving 13 bases between them. The CDR3 has 14 amino acids. The CDR3: CASSRLVSDYEQYF. Written as DNA, the CDR3 is TGTGCCAGCAGCCGACTAGTCAGCGACTACGAGCAGTACTTC.

The chain employs TRBV19 and TRBJ2-3; D may match TRBD1 or TRBD2 (6 bases each). Germline V gives CDR1 LNHDA, CDR2 SQIVND (reference sequence). V shed 10 bases and J shed 11 bases, with 13 bases lying between them. This CDR3 spans 10 amino acids. CDR3 DNA sequence: TGTGCCACCCGGGGGCGGATGCAGTATTTT. Its protein is CATRGRMQYF.

The genes are TRBV27 and TRBJ1-5, with D possibly being TRBD1 (6 bases). The CDR3 has 15 residues. Looked up from germline, CDR1 is MNHEY and CDR2 is SMNVEV (reference sequence). The V end lost 6 bases, the J end lost 0 bases, and 12 bases lay between the germline ends. The CDR3 sequence is CASRTGQYSNQPQHF. CDR3 bases: TGTGCCAGCAGGACTGGACAGTATAGCAATCAGCCCCAGCATTTT.

The chain employs TRBV4-3 and TRBJ2-7; D might be TRBD2 (6 bases). Germline CDR1 reads LGHNA; CDR2 reads YSLEER. The CDR3 runs 17 residues. Deletions cut 0 bases from V and 0 bases from J, with 15 bases between. The CDR3 reads CASSQEDYGSISYEQYF. The CDR3 DNA reads as TGCGCCAGCAGCCAAGAAGATTACGGGAGTATCTCCTACGAGCAGTACTTC.

The genes are TRBV7-8 and TRBJ2-5; D uncertain. The CDR3 is 13 residues long. Trimming stripped 3 bases from V and 5 bases from J, with 10 bases between. Per the germline V gene, CDR1 is SGHVS and CDR2 is FQNEAQ. CDR3 in DNA: TGTGCCAGCAGCTTTGGTGGGCAGGAGACCCAGTACTTC. Amino acids: CASSFGGQETQYF.

The DNA of the CDR3 is TGTGCCAGCTCCGACAGGGGGGCTAGCTCCTACAATGAGCAGTTCTTC. It encodes CASSDRGASSYNEQFF. The chain joins TRBV7-9 to TRBJ2-1, with 9 nucleotides matching TRBD1. This CDR3 is 16 amino acids long. V shed 8 bases, J shed 0 bases, and the junction held 8 bases outside the gene matches. The germline V gene encodes CDR1 SEHNR and CDR2 FQNEAQ (reference sequence).

V gene TRBV11-2 combines with J gene TRBJ2-3; D uncertain. The germline gives CDR1 SGHAT, CDR2 FQNNGV. The V end lost 3 bases, the J end lost 4 bases, and 8 bases lay between the germline ends. The CDR3 loop spans 13 amino acids. CDR3 region: CASSFANPDTQYF. In DNA, the CDR3 is TGTGCCAGCAGCTTCGCCAACCCAGATACGCAGTATTTT.

V and J are TRBV29-1 and TRBJ2-2; 8 positions agree with TRBD1. V was pared by 6 bases and J by 6 bases, with 12 bases of the junction left unmatched. CDR3 size: 15 residues. CDR1 and CDR2 (germline): SQVTM, ANQGSEA. The CDR3 spells CSVKIWTGYAGELFF. The CDR3 bases are TGCAGCGTCAAGATATGGACAGGGTACGCCGGGGAGCTGTTTTTT.

The chain joins TRBV11-2 to TRBJ2-1; weak D call: TRBD1 (5 bases). V dropped 6 bases and J dropped 9 bases, with 21 bases sitting between them. CDR3 length: 15 amino acids. Per the germline V gene, CDR1 is SGHAT and CDR2 is FQNNGV. CDR3 DNA sequence: TGTGCCAGCAGGAACTCCAGGGTGTTGGGCAGTGAGCAGTTCTTC. It yields the protein CASRNSRVLGSEQFF.

This chain links TRBV12-3 or TRBV12-4 with TRBJ2-7; TRBD2 aligns across 11 bases. This CDR3 contains 16 residues. V dropped 4 bases and J dropped 6; count of bases not matched to a gene: 11. The CDR3 nucleotides are TGTGCCAGCAGTTCCTTAGCGGGAGGGCCTCTGGGCGAGCAGTACTTC. Translated: CASSSLAGGPLGEQYF.

This clonotype showed up just once. V usage is TRBV11-2 and J usage is TRBJ2-7; D not certain. This CDR3 spans 13 amino acids. From germline, CDR1 is SGHAT and CDR2 FQNNGV. Deletions cut 3 bases from V and 7 bases from J, with 13 bases between. The CDR3 sequence is CASSFGGPREQYF. In nucleotides, the CDR3 is TGTGCCAGCAGCTTTGGCGGTCCTAGGGAGCAGTACTTC.

Written as DNA, the CDR3 is TGTGCCACCAAGGACACAGATACGCAGTATTTT. It translates to CATKDTDTQYF. J is TRBJ2-3 and V is TRBV15; D not resolved. Germline V gene sequence: CDR1 LNHNV, CDR2 YYDKDF (reference sequence). The V gene lost 7 bases and the J gene lost 2 bases, with 4 bases spanning the gap. This CDR3 is built from 11 residues.

The J gene is TRBJ1-2, the V gene TRBV29-1; a possible D gene is TRBD1 (6 bases). V lost 5 bases, J lost 0 bases, and 10 bases lay in between. The CDR3 spans 13 residues. CDR1 and CDR2 (germline): SQVTM, ANQGSEA. CDR3 sequence (DNA): TGCAGCGTTCCGAGGACAGCTAACTATGGCTACACCTTC. Translation gives CSVPRTANYGYTF.

The chain employs TRBV6-1 and TRBJ2-3, with 8 bases fitting TRBD2. V was pared by 8 bases and J by 5 bases, with 15 bases of the junction left unmatched. Germline V CDR1 and CDR2: MNHNS, SASEGT. The CDR3 is made up of 16 amino acids. CDR3 bases: TGTGCCAGCCCCACTAGAATGACTAGCGCGGTAGATACGCAGTATTTT. Protein: CASPTRMTSAVDTQYF.

This sequence joins TRBV20-1 and TRBJ1-5; D unresolved. Trimming left V 7 bases short and J 0 bases short, with 10 bases between. CDR1 and CDR2 from the germline V gene are DFQATT and SNEGSKA (reference sequence). This CDR3 is built from 13 residues. Here the CDR3 DNA reads TGCAGTGTAAGTCATCATAGCAATCAGCCCCAGCATTTT. Its translation: CSVSHHSNQPQHF.

V usage is TRBV7-8 and J usage is TRBJ2-1; D gene unclear. The CDR3 has 15 residues. Germline V CDR1 and CDR2: SGHVS, FQNEAQ. V was pared by 1 base and J by 6 bases, with 13 bases between. CDR3 loop: CASSLEVVAVNEQFF. The DNA for the CDR3 is TGTGCCAGCAGCTTAGAGGTAGTAGCAGTCAATGAGCAGTTCTTC.

The genes are TRBV2 and TRBJ2-7; D not certain. The CDR3 spans 12 residues. CDR1 SNHLY and CDR2 FYNNEI come from the germline V gene. The ends were cut back, 2 bases at V and 7 bases at J, with 9 bases in the middle. The DNA for the CDR3 is TGTGCCAGCAGTGAACTAGGCCGTGAGCAGTACTTC. This codes for CASSELGREQYF.

The rearrangement joins TRBV20-1 to TRBJ1-1; 8 bases align to TRBD1. CDR1 is DFQATT and CDR2 is SNEGSKA in the germline V gene (reference sequence). This CDR3 contains 16 residues. With 0 bases clipped from V and 1 base from J, the junction kept 7 bases outside the gene matches. DNA for the CDR3: TGCAGTGCTAGAGATACGTACAGGGGGGCGAACACTGAAGCTTTCTTT. It encodes CSARDTYRGANTEAFF.